Listed below are T cell receptor beta chains from one sample, sequenced in a study of control samples from healthy donors and cancer patients. Clones were read by immunoSEQ multiplex PCR, and TCRdb kept only the in-frame ones, dropping some. Of roughly 55,000 clones listed, under 95% were seen once; the top ten hold about 1.7%. Sequenced sample: PBMCs. Every receptor here comes from a man in his forties with colorectal cancer. Both conserved end residues are part of each CDR3. The D gene is left open where the match is weak. For some rows the clone size is stated as once, few or many, or as a class when expanded; others skip it.

>-|TRBJ2-7|-|TRBV12-3/TRBV12-4
TGTGCCAGCCGGGACGGTGTCTACGGGCAGTACTTC
CASRDGVYGQYF
>-|TRBJ1-2|-|TRBV7-8
TGTGCCAGCAGCCTCCAGGGATATGGCTACACCTTC
CASSLQGYGYTF
>-|TRBJ2-1|TRBD1|TRBV4-1
TGCGCCAGCAGCCAAGTCCCCACCAGGACAGGGGGCCTCAATGAGCAGTTCTTC
CASSQVPTRTGGLNEQFF
>-|TRBJ2-1|TRBD2|TRBV7-2
TGTGCCAGCAGCTTTAGCACTAGCGGGGGGGCGCGGGGGGAGCAGTTCTTC
CASSFSTSGGARGEQFF
>-|TRBJ2-5|-|TRBV7-9
TGTGCCAGCAGCTTAGACTTTGGGTTACGTACCCAGTACTTC
CASSLDFGLRTQYF
>-|TRBJ2-3|TRBD2|TRBV24-1
TGTGCCACCAGTAGGACGGGGGGTGGGACAGATACGCAGTATTTT
CATSRTGGGTDTQYF
>-|TRBJ1-2|TRBD1|TRBV7-9
TGTGCCAGCAGCCCGGACAGGGTCTTC
CASSPDRVF
>-|TRBJ1-5|TRBD1|TRBV7-9
TGTGCCAGCAGTCGGGACAGAGGGAATCAGCCCCAGCATTTT
CASSRDRGNQPQHF
>-|TRBJ2-1|-|TRBV27
TGTGCCAGCAGTCTTTGGACAGACAATGAGCAGTTCTTC
CASSLWTDNEQFF
>-|TRBJ1-2|-|TRBV19
TGTGCCAGTAGTATAACGGACCATACAGGAACGGTTGGCTACACCTTC
CASSITDHTGTVGYTF
>-|TRBJ2-5|TRBD1|TRBV7-2
TGTGCCAGCAGCTTAGGACAGGGGGTTAGCCAAGAGACCCAGTACTTC
CASSLGQGVSQETQYF
>-|TRBJ1-2|TRBD1|TRBV3-1/TRBV3-2
TGTGCCAGCAGCCAACGAACCCAGGGGGACGGTGGCTACACCTTC
CASSQRTQGDGGYTF
>-|TRBJ2-1|-|TRBV14
TGTGCCAGCAGCCAAAAAAGGGAGCTCAACAATGAGCAGTTCTTC
CASSQKRELNNEQFF
>-|TRBJ1-1|TRBD1|TRBV23-1
TGCGCCAGCAGTCCCCTACCAGGGACAGGGGGCTGGCTGTGGACTGAAGCTTTCTTT
CASSPLPGTGGWLWTEAFF
>-|TRBJ1-6|-|TRBV4-3
TGCGCCAGCAGCCTATACCTAACAGGGAATTCACCCCTCCACTTT
CASSLYLTGNSPLHF
>-|TRBJ1-1|TRBD1|TRBV5-5
TGTGCCAGCAGCTTGGGCCCTCTGACAGGGGGAGGAGGATCTGAAGCTTTCTTT
CASSLGPLTGGGGSEAFF
>-|TRBJ1-6|-|TRBV18
TGTGCCAGCTCACCGGAGTCCTCTAATTCACCCCTCCACTTT
CASSPESSNSPLHF
>-|TRBJ2-4|-|TRBV12-3/TRBV12-4
TGTGCCAGCAGTCCAGGACGCCGACAGTACTTC
CASSPGRRQYF
>-|TRBJ1-6|TRBD1|TRBV7-2
TGTGCCAGCAGCTTAGCGCTTGGAACAGGGGGTTCACCCCTCCACTTT
CASSLALGTGGSPLHF
>once|TRBJ2-2|TRBD1|TRBV24-1
TGTGCCACCAGTGAACCCCTGGGTAGGGGGCAGGGCACCGGGGAGCTGTTTTTT
CATSEPLGRGQGTGELFF
>-|TRBJ1-5|-|TRBV6-5
TGTGCCAGCAGTATGGGACGGGGCAATCAGCCCCAGCATTTT
CASSMGRGNQPQHF
>-|TRBJ2-4|-|TRBV27
TGTGCCAGCAGCCAACCCGTAGGGGGGAAAAACATTCAGTACTTC
CASSQPVGGKNIQYF
>-|TRBJ2-5|-|TRBV10-1
TGCGCCAGCATTCAGACTAGTCCGAATAAAGAGACCCAGTACTTC
CASIQTSPNKETQYF
>-|TRBJ1-6|TRBD1|TRBV27
TGTGCCAGCAGGTGGACAGGTACTTATCTGGATAATTCACCCCTCCACTTT
CASRWTGTYLDNSPLHF
>-|TRBJ1-2|TRBD1|TRBV5-6
TGTGCCAGCAGCTTGGTAAACCCATCCGGGACAGGACCCCATGGCTACACCTTC
CASSLVNPSGTGPHGYTF
>-|TRBJ1-6|TRBD1|TRBV7-9
TGTGCCAGCAGCCGGGGGGGACAGGGATTGGATTCACCCCTCCACTTT
CASSRGGQGLDSPLHF
>-|TRBJ2-7|-|TRBV7-2
TGTGCCAGCAGCTTAATGGCCTACGAGCAGTACTTC
CASSLMAYEQYF
>-|TRBJ1-6|-|TRBV5-1
TGCGCCAGCAGCTTCATGACGGGGGATAATTCACCCCTCCACTTT
CASSFMTGDNSPLHF
>-|TRBJ1-5|-|TRBV5-8
TGTGCCAGCAGCTATCCTTGGACAGGCAATCAGCCCCAGCATTTT
CASSYPWTGNQPQHF
>-|TRBJ2-3|TRBD2|TRBV9
TGTGCCAGCAGCTCCTCCGCCTCGACTAGCGGGCTGGTCGGCACAGATACGCAGTATTTT
CASSSSASTSGLVGTDTQYF
>-|TRBJ2-7|TRBD1|TRBV5-1
TGCGCCAGCAGCTGGGCCCGGGACAGGGCCTACGAGCAGTACTTC
CASSWARDRAYEQYF
>-|TRBJ1-1|-|TRBV3-1/TRBV3-2
TGTGCCAGCAGCCTCACTGCACAGGGTGACACTGAAGCTTTCTTT
CASSLTAQGDTEAFF
>-|TRBJ1-3|-|TRBV10-3
TGTGCCATCAGCGAGCCCGGCAGGGCCTCTGGAAACACCATATATTTT
CAISEPGRASGNTIYF
>-|TRBJ2-7|TRBD1|TRBV18
TGTGCCAGCTCACCACCGGGACAGGGACTGGGGGAGCAGTACTTC
CASSPPGQGLGEQYF
>-|TRBJ1-2|-|TRBV7-2
TGTGCCAGCAGCTCCTCAAACATGGGCTATGGCTACACCTTC
CASSSSNMGYGYTF
>-|TRBJ2-2|-|TRBV5-1
TGCGCCAGCAGCTTGGAGGGGCTTGGTGCCGGGGAGCTGTTTTTT
CASSLEGLGAGELFF
>-|TRBJ2-7|TRBD2|TRBV7-3
TGTGCCAGCAGCGACCCTCGGGCGGGGGTGCGGAACGAGCAGTACTTC
CASSDPRAGVRNEQYF
>-|TRBJ2-5|TRBD2|TRBV7-2
TGTGCCAGCAGTCCAGGGACTAGTGCCTTCCAAGAGACCCAGTACTTC
CASSPGTSAFQETQYF
>-|TRBJ1-5|TRBD1|TRBV7-2
TGTGCCAGCAGCTTAGGGGACAGGGGGCAGGCACCCCAGCATTTT
CASSLGDRGQAPQHF
>-|TRBJ2-6|-|TRBV9
TGTGCCAGCAGCTACGGATCTGGGGCCAACGTCCTGACTTTC
CASSYGSGANVLTF
>once|TRBJ1-5|-|TRBV30
TGTGCCTGGAGTGTAGCTGGGAATCAGCCCCAGCATTTT
CAWSVAGNQPQHF
>-|TRBJ1-6|-|TRBV27
TGTGCCAGCAGTTTATCGGCAGTCTCCTATAATTCACCCCTCCACTTT
CASSLSAVSYNSPLHF
>-|TRBJ2-7|TRBD2|TRBV4-2
TGTGCCAGCAGCCAAGAACCGACTAGCGGGGTGACCTACGAGCAGTACTTC
CASSQEPTSGVTYEQYF
>-|TRBJ1-2|TRBD1|TRBV6-5
TGTGCCAGCAGTTACACGACAGGGTTCGGCTACACCTTC
CASSYTTGFGYTF
>-|TRBJ1-2|-|TRBV19
TGTGCCAGTACCGACGGGGTCCAAAGCGGCTACACCTTC
CASTDGVQSGYTF
>-|TRBJ1-1|TRBD1|TRBV11-3
TGTGCCAGCAGCTTTGACGACAGGGTGAGTTTCTTT
CASSFDDRVSFF
>-|TRBJ2-2|-|TRBV2
TGTGCCAGCAAAGCGGAGGCCACCGGGGAGCTGTTTTTT
CASKAEATGELFF
>-|TRBJ2-5|TRBD2|TRBV5-6
TGTGCCAGCAGACGGACTAGCGGGGAGACCCAGTACTTC
CASRRTSGETQYF
>-|TRBJ1-2|-|TRBV6-1
TGTGCCAGCAGTGAAAAGGGAGGGCGGAACTATGGCTACACCTTC
CASSEKGGRNYGYTF
>-|TRBJ2-1|TRBD2|TRBV9
TGTGCCAGCAGCGTAGAAGATCGAGCGGGGGGCTACAATGAGCAGTTCTTC
CASSVEDRAGGYNEQFF
>-|TRBJ2-7|TRBD2|TRBV6-2/TRBV6-3
TGTGCCAGCAGTTACTTCTCTAGCGGGAGCTACGAGCAGTACTTC
CASSYFSSGSYEQYF
>-|TRBJ2-3|TRBD2|TRBV27
TGTGCCAGCAGTTCCGGACTAGCGGCGAGCACAGATACGCAGTATTTT
CASSSGLAASTDTQYF
>-|TRBJ2-5|TRBD2|TRBV7-3
TGTGCCAGCAGCTTAATAGCGGGGGGCCAAGAGACCCAGTACTTC
CASSLIAGGQETQYF